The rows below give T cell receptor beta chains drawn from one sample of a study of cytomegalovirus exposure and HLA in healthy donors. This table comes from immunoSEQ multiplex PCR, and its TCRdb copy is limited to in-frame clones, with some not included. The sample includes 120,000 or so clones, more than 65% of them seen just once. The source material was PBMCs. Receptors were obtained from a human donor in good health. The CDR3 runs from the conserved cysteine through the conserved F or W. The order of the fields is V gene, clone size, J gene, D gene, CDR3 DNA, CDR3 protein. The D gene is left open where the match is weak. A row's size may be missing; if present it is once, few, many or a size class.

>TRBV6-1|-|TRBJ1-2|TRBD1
TGTGCCAGCAGCCGGGACAGGACCAACTATGGCTACACCTTC
CASSRDRTNYGYTF
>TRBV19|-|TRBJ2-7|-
TGTGCCAGTAGTATAGTTGAGGGAAAATTCTACTTC
CASSIVEGKFYF
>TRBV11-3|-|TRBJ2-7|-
TGTGCCAGCAACCATCCGGGACACAGGGCCTACGAGCAGTACTTC
CASNHPGHRAYEQYF
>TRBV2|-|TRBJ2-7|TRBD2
TGTGCCAGCAGGCTTAGCGGGCTCTCCTACGAGCAGTACTTC
CASRLSGLSYEQYF
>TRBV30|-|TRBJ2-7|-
TGTGCCTGGCGTTCAAAGAAAAAAGCGGCCTACGAGCAGTACTTC
CAWRSKKKAAYEQYF
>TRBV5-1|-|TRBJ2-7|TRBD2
TGCGCCAGCAGCCCCGGACATAGCGGGACCCAAGTCTACGAGCAGTACTTC
CASSPGHSGTQVYEQYF
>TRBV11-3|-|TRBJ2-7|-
TGTGCCAGCAGCAAGTTAACGAGTAGCTCCTACGAGCAGTACTTC
CASSKLTSSSYEQYF
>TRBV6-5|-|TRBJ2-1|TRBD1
TGTGCCAGCAGTTCTGGACAGGGCTGGCTGAATGAGCAGTTCTTC
CASSSGQGWLNEQFF
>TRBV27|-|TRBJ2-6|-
TGTGCCAGCAGACTGGTGCCAGCAGGATCTGGGGCCAACGTCCTGACTTTC
CASRLVPAGSGANVLTF
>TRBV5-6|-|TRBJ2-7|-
TGCGCCAGCAGCTTGCGCGGCGGCTCCTACGAGCAGTACTTC
CASSLRGGSYEQYF
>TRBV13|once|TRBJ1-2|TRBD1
TGTGCCAGCAGCTTTAGAATCGGGGGCAGGGGGATCGATGGCTACACCTTC
CASSFRIGGRGIDGYTF
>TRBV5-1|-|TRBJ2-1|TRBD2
TGCGCCAGCAGCTTGGAGGGGAGGGGTGAGCAGTTCTTC
CASSLEGRGEQFF
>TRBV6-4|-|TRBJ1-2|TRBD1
TGTGCCAGCAGTCCTGGACAGGGGCTTTATGGCTACACCTTC
CASSPGQGLYGYTF
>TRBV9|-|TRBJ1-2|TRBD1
TGTGCCAGCAGCGGTCCCGGGACAGGGACTCTCTATGGCTACACCTTC
CASSGPGTGTLYGYTF
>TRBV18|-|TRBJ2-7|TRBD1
TGTGCCAGCTCACCCATACCGGGACAGGCATACGAGCAGTACTTC
CASSPIPGQAYEQYF
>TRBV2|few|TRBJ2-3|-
TGTGCCAGCAGCCTACCACCCCCAGGGTCCGGCACAGATACGCAGTATTTT
CASSLPPPGSGTDTQYF
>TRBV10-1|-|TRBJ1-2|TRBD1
TGCGCCAGCAGTGCCGGGACAGTGGACTATGGCTACACCTTC
CASSAGTVDYGYTF
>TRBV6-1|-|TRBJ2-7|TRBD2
TGTGCCAGCACTGGGGGACTAGCGGGAGTTGACGAGCAGTACTTC
CASTGGLAGVDEQYF
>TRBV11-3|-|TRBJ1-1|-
TGTGCCAGCAGCCAAAGTGACAGAGAAGCTTTCTTT
CASSQSDREAFF
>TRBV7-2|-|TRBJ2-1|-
TGTGCCAGCAGCTTAGGGTTAGGGAGCTCCTACAATGAGCAGTTCTTC
CASSLGLGSSYNEQFF
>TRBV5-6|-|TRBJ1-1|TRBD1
TGTGCCAGCAGCTGGGACAGGGTGAACACTGAAGCTTTCTTT
CASSWDRVNTEAFF
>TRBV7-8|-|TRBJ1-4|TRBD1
TGTGCCAGCAGCCCGCCACAGGGGAAGTCTAATGAAAAACTGTTTTTT
CASSPPQGKSNEKLFF
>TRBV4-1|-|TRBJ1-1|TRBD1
TGCGCCAGCAGCCAAGTAACCGGGACAGGGGCTCTGAACACTGAAGCTTTCTTT
CASSQVTGTGALNTEAFF
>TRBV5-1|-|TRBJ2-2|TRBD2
TGCGCCAGCAGCCCGGGGGGACTAGCGGGAGTATTAATGAACACCGGGGAGCTGTTTTTT
CASSPGGLAGVLMNTGELFF
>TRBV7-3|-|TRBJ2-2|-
TGTGCCAGCAGGTACAGGGCGAACACCGGGGAGCTGTTTTTT
CASRYRANTGELFF
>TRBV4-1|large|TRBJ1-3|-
TGCGCCAGCAGCCAATTTAGAAACACCATATATTTT
CASSQFRNTIYF
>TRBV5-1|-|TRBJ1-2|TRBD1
TGCGCCAGCAGCGAAGGGACAGGGATTAACTATGGCTACACCTTC
CASSEGTGINYGYTF
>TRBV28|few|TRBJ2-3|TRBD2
TGTGCCAGCAGCTCGACTAGCCAGGCTAGCACAGATACGCAGTATTTT
CASSSTSQASTDTQYF
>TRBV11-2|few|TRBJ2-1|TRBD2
TGTGCCAGCAGCTTAGATCGTGAGGCTAGCGGCTCCTACAATGAGCAGTTCTTC
CASSLDREASGSYNEQFF
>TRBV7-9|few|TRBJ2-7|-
TGTGCCAGCAGCTTAGTTGGCACTAATCACGAGCAGTACTTC
CASSLVGTNHEQYF
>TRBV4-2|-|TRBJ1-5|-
TGTGCCAGCAGCCAAGTTGCAGGGTCGGCCAATCAGCCCCAGCATTTT
CASSQVAGSANQPQHF
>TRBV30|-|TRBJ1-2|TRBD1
TGTGCCAACGGAGGGGCAGGGGGCAGCTATGGCTACACCTTC
CANGGAGGSYGYTF
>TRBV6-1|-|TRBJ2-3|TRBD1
TGTGCCAGCATGAGCTACAGGGGAACAGATACGCAGTATTTT
CASMSYRGTDTQYF
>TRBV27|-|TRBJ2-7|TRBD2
TGTGCCAGCAGTTTATTCCCTAGCGGGATTGGTAGCGAGCAGTACTTC
CASSLFPSGIGSEQYF
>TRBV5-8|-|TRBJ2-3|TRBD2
TGTGCCAGCAGCTTGGGCGGGAGGGCCAGAGATACGCAGTATTTT
CASSLGGRARDTQYF
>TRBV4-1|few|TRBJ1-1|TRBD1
TGCGCCAGCAGCCAAGGGAGATTCCGGGACAGATCACATAAAGCTTTCTTT
CASSQGRFRDRSHKAFF
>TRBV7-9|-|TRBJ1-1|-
TGTGCCAGCAGCTCCCCAGGAGGCACTGAAGCTTTCTTT
CASSSPGGTEAFF
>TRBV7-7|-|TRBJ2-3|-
TGTGCCAGCAGCCCTCTAATTGCAGATACGCAGTATTTT
CASSPLIADTQYF
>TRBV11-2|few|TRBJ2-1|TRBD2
TGTGCCAGCAGTCGGACTAGCGGGAGGGTTGATGAGCAGTTCTTC
CASSRTSGRVDEQFF
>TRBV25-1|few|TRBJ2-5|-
TGTGCCAGCAGTGAAAGCCGTGACAGAAGACAAGAGACCCAGTACTTC
CASSESRDRRQETQYF
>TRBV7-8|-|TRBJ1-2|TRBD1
TGTGCCAGCAGCTTAGGGGGTAGGGCAGGGGGAAACTATGGCTACACCTTC
CASSLGGRAGGNYGYTF
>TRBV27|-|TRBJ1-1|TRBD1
TGTGCCAGCAGTCTCGACTACGGGACAGGGACCACTGAAGCTTTCTTT
CASSLDYGTGTTEAFF
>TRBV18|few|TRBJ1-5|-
TGTGCCAGCTCACCACGGGCAGTCAATAGCAATCAGCCCCAGCATTTT
CASSPRAVNSNQPQHF
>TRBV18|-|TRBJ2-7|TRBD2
TGTGCCAGCTCACCCGGAACTAGCGGGGGTCCCTACGAGCAGTACTTC
CASSPGTSGGPYEQYF
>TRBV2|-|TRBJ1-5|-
TGTGCCAGCAGTGAATCGGAGGGCTCGGGGACTCAGCCCCAGCATTTT
CASSESEGSGTQPQHF
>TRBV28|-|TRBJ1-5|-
TGTGCCAGCACCCCCGGGGGACCCAATCAGCCCCAGCATTTT
CASTPGGPNQPQHF
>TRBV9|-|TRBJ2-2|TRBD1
TGTGCCAGCAGCGGAACAGGGGTTTCTACCGGGGAGCTGTTTTTT
CASSGTGVSTGELFF
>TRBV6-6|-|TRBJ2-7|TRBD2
TGTGCCAGCAGCCTCGGTGAGGGGCTAGCGGGCATGCAGTACTTC
CASSLGEGLAGMQYF
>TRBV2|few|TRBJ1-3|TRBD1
TGTGCCAGCTCGCCCCAAACAGGGGCTAGTCTTTCTGGAAACACCATATATTTT
CASSPQTGASLSGNTIYF
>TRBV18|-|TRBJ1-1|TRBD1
TGTGCCAGCTCACAACAGGGGGCCGGCACTGAAGCTTTCTTT
CASSQQGAGTEAFF